The clone carrying this T cell receptor beta chain was observed at least ten times. Germline V gene sequence: CDR1 MNHEY, CDR2 SMNVEV (reference sequence). There are 17 residues in the CDR3. The V gene lost 1 base and the J gene lost 0 bases, with 13 bases spanning the gap. The library targeted TCRbeta and was prepared with unique molecular identifiers. MiXCR, run by TCRdb on the PCR reads, gives a single entry per CDR3 protein. The profile covers about 160,000 distinct CDR3 sequences, with over 8.5% appearing a single time and about 13% taken by the ten largest. The data are from a study of T-cell reconstitution after alpha-beta-depleted transplantation in children.

The genes are TRBV27 and TRBJ2-1; D might be TRBD1 or TRBD2, each matching 6 bases. The sequencing here drew on PBMCs, taken before TCRalphabeta/CD19-depleted stem cell transplant. The clonotype originates from a boy younger than 10 with acute myeloid leukemia, due to receive a stem cell transplant. In DNA, the CDR3 is TGTGCCAGCAGTTTATGGGGGGCCGGAGGCTCCTACAATGAGCAGTTCTTC. As protein: CASSLWGAGGSYNEQFF.